This T cell receptor beta chain stems from a study of radiation and T cells in renal cell carcinoma. Overall study findings and caveats: From baseline, blood top tumor clonotypes peaked at 2 weeks post-radiation.

Concerning this clone itself: Its antigen is not identified.

The time point was: baseline pretreatment blood. Specified treatment: 15 Gy SBRT to primary tumor, nephrectomy 4 weeks later. The V and J ends lost 0 bases and 7 bases respectively, with 12 bases between them. Germline CDR1 is MNHEY and CDR2 is SVGAGI. The CDR3 loop spans 14 amino acids. The data were produced by immunoSEQ multiplex PCR, yet TCRdb's version contains in-frame clones alone and is incomplete. This sample has about 140,000 clones, with approximately 82% found just once. This TCR derives from a woman between 45 and 65 years old with renal cell carcinoma. The J gene is TRBJ1-2, the V gene TRBV6-5; possible D gene TRBD1, 6 bases. The sequences come from blood, collected from a patient whose treatment included radiotherapy and nephrectomy. The CDR3 sequence: CASSYSVGGSGYTF. CDR3 nucleotides: TGTGCCAGCAGTTACTCGGTCGGGGGCAGTGGCTACACCTTC.